This TCR beta chain derives from a study of blood T cell repertoires in COVID-19. The overall study: COVID-19 samples, acute and convalescent, were from the United States, Italy and Spain. T cells, B-cell-depleted T cells, or PBMCs supplied cDNA or gDNA.

Germline V CDR1 and CDR2: SNHLY, FYNNEI. V was clipped by 4 bases and J by 1 base; unmatched bases: 6. This CDR3 spans 15 amino acids. As handled by the study authors: How many nucleated cells were present was estimated from reference gene primer amplification. This table comes from immunoSEQ multiplex PCR, and its TCRdb copy is limited to in-frame clones, with some not included. The D gene and trimming were derived from the DNA, and the V and J assignments and clone size from that table. The sample records around 70,000 clones, roughly 86% being singletons. The rearrangement joins TRBV2 to TRBJ1-2, with 7 bases identical to TRBD1. This TCR derives from a human donor in a cohort sampled during active COVID-19. Sequenced: peripheral blood. CDR3 DNA sequence: TGTGCCAGCAGTGTAGGACAGGTCGGTAACTATGGCTACACCTTC. Protein product: CASSVGQVGNYGYTF. Full variable domain (remainder filled in from reference TRBV2 and TRBJ1-2): EPEVTQTPSHQVTQMGQEVILRCVPISNHLYFYWYRQILGQKVEFLVSFYNNEISEKSEIFDDQFSVERPDGSNFTLKIRSTKLEDSAMYFCASSVGQVGNYGYTFGSGTRLTVV.